This T cell receptor beta chain comes out of a study of blood T cell repertoires in COVID-19. Study context: COVID-19 samples, acute and convalescent, were from the United States, Italy and Spain.

Produced via immunoSEQ multiplex PCR; TCRdb's table is partial and in-frame only. The sample contains fewer than 350,000 clones, around 89% of which appear only once. With V trimmed by 7 bases and J by 7 bases, 9 bases remained unmatched. Germline V gives CDR1 SGHTA, CDR2 FQGNSA. This CDR3 has 15 residues. This chain uses TRBV7-2 with TRBJ1-6, with 8 bases lining up with TRBD1. Material: PBMCs or T cells enriched from blood (not recorded which). The clonotype originates from a woman aged 40 to 50 who had recovered from COVID-19. The CDR3 protein is CASNTRDRQNSPLHF. The CDR3 nucleotides read TGTGCCAGCAACACGCGGGACAGGCAAAATTCACCCCTCCACTTT. Full variable domain (missing parts from reference TRBV7-2 and TRBJ1-6): GAGVSQSPSNKVTEKGKDVELRCDPISGHTALYWYRQSLGQGLEFLIYFQGNSAPDKSGLPSDRFSAERTGGSVSTLTIQRTQQEDSAVYLCASNTRDRQNSPLHFGNGTRLTVT.